The source of this TCR beta chain is a study of T cells in Graves' hyperthyroidism and ophthalmopathy. Amplified TCR beta CDR3 regions derived from RNA transcripts. TCR CDR3 underwent first-round RT-PCR with the HTBI primer set. TCRdb passed the multiplex PCR reads through MiXCR, listing each CDR3 protein once. This sample carries a few hundred thousand distinct CDR3 sequences, roughly 45% of them seen once, and the ten largest clones take around 47%. Trimming took off 0 bases at V and 4 bases at J, with 10 bases between the two ends. The CDR3 is made up of 14 amino acids. Germline V gene lookup returns CDR1 LNHNV and CDR2 YYDKDF (reference sequence). With regard to this clonotype: Its antigen is currently unknown.

It was uncontrolled infection, other autoimmune disease, pregnancy or lactation that excluded patients. Study-wide findings and caveats: Appearing also in blood were most of the thyroid clonotypes expanded above 0.001. Ophthalmopathy onset followed model prediction by a median around six months. Ophthalmopathy was separated from stable hyperthyroidism by a 13 V-J model.

This chain joins TRBV15 and TRBJ2-7, with D maybe TRBD1 (6 bases). This clonotype was obtained from an adult woman with Graves' disease, either hyperthyroidism or ophthalmopathy (not recorded which). Sample: peripheral blood or thyroid tissue (not recorded which). Written as DNA, the CDR3 is TGTGCCACCAGCAGAGAAGGGGGAGCATACGAGCAGTACTTC. Translating gives CATSREGGAYEQYF.